This passage covers 2 T cell receptor beta chains from one sample sequenced in a study of OX40 agonist ivuxolimab in advanced cancers. The protocol was immunoSEQ multiplex PCR, while the TCRdb copy is restricted to in-frame clones and leaves out a portion. The data hold some 70,000 clones, with 85% to 90% observed a single time. Sample: CD4+ or CD8+ T cells sorted from blood, taken in a trial of the OX40 agonist ivuxolimab. Every receptor here comes from an adult with an advanced solid tumor such as melanoma, head and neck, liver or kidney cancer.

This clone was observed a single time. This rearrangement joins TRBV7-2 to TRBJ1-2; D not resolved. The V gene lost 7 bases and the J gene lost 7 bases, with 16 bases spanning the gap. Germline V lookup: CDR1 SGHTA, CDR2 FQGNSA. CDR3 size: 13 residues. The CDR3 region is CASTPSGTPGYTF. The CDR3 coding sequence is TGTGCCAGCACCCCCTCGGGTACGCCTGGCTACACCTTC.

This clone came up a few times. J is TRBJ1-2 and V is TRBV28; 11 bases fit TRBD1. CDR3 length equals 14 residues. V lost 4 bases to trimming and J lost 3 bases; unmatched junction nucleotides: 1. Per the germline V gene, CDR1 is MDHEN and CDR2 is SYDVKM. In DNA, the CDR3 is TGTGCCAGCAGTTCGGGACAGGGGGACTATGGCTACACCTTC. Amino acid sequence: CASSSGQGDYGYTF.